These T cell receptor beta chains were read from a single sample in a study of vaccination effects on CD4 cells after COVID-19. Only in-frame clones appear in the TCRdb table, and some are missing; sequencing was by immunoSEQ multiplex PCR. The sample includes approximately 37,000 clones, around 73% of them seen just once. What these receptors recognize is not known. Sequenced here: CD4+ T cells from PBMCs cultured with a peptide pool, sampled before COVID-19 vaccination. The source of these receptors is a human donor who had a prior SARS-CoV-2 infection. The CDR3 runs from the conserved cysteine through the conserved F or W. Fields, in order: J gene, clone size, V gene, D gene, CDR3 DNA, CDR3 protein. The D gene is left open where the match is weak. A clone size is listed for some rows: how often the clone was seen (once, few, many), or a class if it is expanded.

TRBJ1-1	.	TRBV5-1	.	TGCGCCACCATGATTTTGCTAAGGGCGGGGGACACTGAAGCTTTCTTT	CATMILLRAGDTEAFF
TRBJ1-2	.	TRBV3-1/TRBV3-2	.	TGTGCCAGCAGCCAAGATGGGCAGCTCTACACCTTC	CASSQDGQLYTF
TRBJ1-2	few	TRBV30	.	TGTGCCTGGAGTGTACTAGGGACGGTCTATGGCTACACCTTC	CAWSVLGTVYGYTF
TRBJ2-7	few	TRBV27	TRBD2	TGTGCCAGCAGTTTATGGCTAGCGGGAGTCGAAGAGCAGTACTTC	CASSLWLAGVEEQYF
TRBJ1-1	once	TRBV18	.	TGTGCCAGCTCACCACCGGAGGCTGAAGCTTTCTTT	CASSPPEAEAFF
TRBJ1-1	.	TRBV5-4	.	TGTGCCAGCAGCACCCGGACAGCCGAGAACACTGAAGCTTTCTTT	CASSTRTAENTEAFF
TRBJ1-2	.	TRBV5-1	.	TGCGCCAGCAGCCAGGTGCCCGGCCCCTATGGCTACACCTTC	CASSQVPGPYGYTF
TRBJ1-1	.	TRBV4-1	.	TGCGCCAGCAGCCAAGTCACGAGGGTTACTGAAGCTTTCTTT	CASSQVTRVTEAFF
TRBJ1-2	.	TRBV25-1	.	TGTGCCAGCAGTAGAGACCCCTTACCCTATGGCTACACCTTC	CASSRDPLPYGYTF
TRBJ2-5	few	TRBV7-3	TRBD2	TGTGCCAGCAGTCGGGGACTAGCGGTGACCCAAGAGACCCAGTACTTC	CASSRGLAVTQETQYF
TRBJ1-6	.	TRBV5-4	.	TGTGCCAGCAGTCCCGAGGGCAGGCCCGGCTGGCCCCTCCACTTT	CASSPEGRPGWPLHF
TRBJ2-3	.	TRBV3-1/TRBV3-2	TRBD2	TGTGCCAGCAGCCAGCGGACTAGCGAGTTTGGCCCAGATACGCAGTATTTT	CASSQRTSEFGPDTQYF
TRBJ2-6	.	TRBV5-1	TRBD1	TGCGCCAGCACAGGGGGCGTCTCTGGGGCCAACGTCCTGACTTTC	CASTGGVSGANVLTF
TRBJ1-2	.	TRBV19	TRBD1	TGTGCCAGTAGCCTATCCACAGGGGGCGACTATGGCTACACCTTC	CASSLSTGGDYGYTF
TRBJ2-7	.	TRBV18	TRBD2	TGTGCCAGCTCACCAAGCGGGGCGTTGGGGGAGCAGTACTTC	CASSPSGALGEQYF
TRBJ2-7	.	TRBV3-1/TRBV3-2	.	TGTGCCAGCAGCCCCAGGGAGGGGGACTCGTCCTACGAGCAGTACTTC	CASSPREGDSSYEQYF
TRBJ1-2	.	TRBV2	.	TGTGCCAGCCAGGACGGACACATTAACTATGGCTACACCTTC	CASQDGHINYGYTF
TRBJ2-1	once	TRBV6-6	.	TGTGCCAGCAGTTTGGTTTTCCTGGCCGAGCAGTTCTTC	CASSLVFLAEQFF
TRBJ2-4	.	TRBV10-2	.	TGCGCCAGCACTTCGGCTTCAGCCAAAAACATTCAGTACTTC	CASTSASAKNIQYF
TRBJ2-7	.	TRBV7-2	.	TGTGCCAGCAGCTCCACCTACGAGCAGTACTTC	CASSSTYEQYF
TRBJ2-7	.	TRBV7-8	TRBD2	TGTGCCAGCAGCTTAGTATTGACTAGCGGGGCGGCCTACGAGCAGTACTTC	CASSLVLTSGAAYEQYF
TRBJ2-7	few	TRBV7-6	.	TGTGCCAGCAGCCTTTCGTGGGCTTATTCCCACGAGCAGTACTTC	CASSLSWAYSHEQYF
TRBJ1-1	.	TRBV6-5	.	TGTGCCAGCAGGCTTCCAAACACTGAAGCTTTCTTT	CASRLPNTEAFF
TRBJ2-1	.	TRBV7-8	.	TGTGCCAGCAGCTTAGCGACGGGAAGGTCCTACAATGAGCAGTTCTTC	CASSLATGRSYNEQFF
TRBJ2-1	.	TRBV7-2	.	TGTGCCAGCAGCTCCCTGGGGACGCTGCCGTACAATGAGCAGTTCTTC	CASSSLGTLPYNEQFF
TRBJ1-3	once	TRBV9	.	TGTGCCAGCAGCGCCTCGGTGGGAAACACCATATATTTT	CASSASVGNTIYF
TRBJ1-3	few	TRBV4-2	TRBD1	TGTGCCAGCAGCCGTGGGGGACAGGACGTAAACACCATATATTTT	CASSRGGQDVNTIYF
TRBJ2-1	few	TRBV11-3	.	TGTGCCAGCAGCCGACTGAGTATCTCCAATGAGCAGTTCTTC	CASSRLSISNEQFF
TRBJ2-7	.	TRBV7-2	TRBD2	TGTGCCAGCTCGGCAACTAGCGGAACGGTGCAGTACTTC	CASSATSGTVQYF
TRBJ2-3	.	TRBV6-6	.	TGTGCCAGCGCACCGTCAGATACGCAGTATTTT	CASAPSDTQYF
TRBJ2-3	.	TRBV7-6	TRBD2	TGTGCCAGCAGCTTAACCGGGACTACCGGCACAGATACGCAGTATTTT	CASSLTGTTGTDTQYF
TRBJ2-3	.	TRBV13	TRBD1	TGTGCCAGCAGCTTAGCCGTCAGGGGGCGAACAGATACGCAGTATTTT	CASSLAVRGRTDTQYF
TRBJ2-1	.	TRBV18	TRBD1	TGTGCCAGCTCACCAGGACAGGGACATTACAATGAGCAGTTCTTC	CASSPGQGHYNEQFF
TRBJ2-5	.	TRBV5-1	.	TGCGCCAGCAGCTTTTTAGAGACCCAGTACTTC	CASSFLETQYF
TRBJ1-1	.	TRBV2	.	TGTGCCAGCAGTGGGGGGCATCTCTGGAACACTGAAGCTTTCTTT	CASSGGHLWNTEAFF
TRBJ1-4	.	TRBV18	.	TGTGCCAGCTCACTTCACCTCCCCGATAATGAAAAACTGTTTTTT	CASSLHLPDNEKLFF
TRBJ2-3	.	TRBV7-8	.	TGTGCCAGCAGCTTATGGTACCTTGTCAGCACAGATACGCAGTATTTT	CASSLWYLVSTDTQYF